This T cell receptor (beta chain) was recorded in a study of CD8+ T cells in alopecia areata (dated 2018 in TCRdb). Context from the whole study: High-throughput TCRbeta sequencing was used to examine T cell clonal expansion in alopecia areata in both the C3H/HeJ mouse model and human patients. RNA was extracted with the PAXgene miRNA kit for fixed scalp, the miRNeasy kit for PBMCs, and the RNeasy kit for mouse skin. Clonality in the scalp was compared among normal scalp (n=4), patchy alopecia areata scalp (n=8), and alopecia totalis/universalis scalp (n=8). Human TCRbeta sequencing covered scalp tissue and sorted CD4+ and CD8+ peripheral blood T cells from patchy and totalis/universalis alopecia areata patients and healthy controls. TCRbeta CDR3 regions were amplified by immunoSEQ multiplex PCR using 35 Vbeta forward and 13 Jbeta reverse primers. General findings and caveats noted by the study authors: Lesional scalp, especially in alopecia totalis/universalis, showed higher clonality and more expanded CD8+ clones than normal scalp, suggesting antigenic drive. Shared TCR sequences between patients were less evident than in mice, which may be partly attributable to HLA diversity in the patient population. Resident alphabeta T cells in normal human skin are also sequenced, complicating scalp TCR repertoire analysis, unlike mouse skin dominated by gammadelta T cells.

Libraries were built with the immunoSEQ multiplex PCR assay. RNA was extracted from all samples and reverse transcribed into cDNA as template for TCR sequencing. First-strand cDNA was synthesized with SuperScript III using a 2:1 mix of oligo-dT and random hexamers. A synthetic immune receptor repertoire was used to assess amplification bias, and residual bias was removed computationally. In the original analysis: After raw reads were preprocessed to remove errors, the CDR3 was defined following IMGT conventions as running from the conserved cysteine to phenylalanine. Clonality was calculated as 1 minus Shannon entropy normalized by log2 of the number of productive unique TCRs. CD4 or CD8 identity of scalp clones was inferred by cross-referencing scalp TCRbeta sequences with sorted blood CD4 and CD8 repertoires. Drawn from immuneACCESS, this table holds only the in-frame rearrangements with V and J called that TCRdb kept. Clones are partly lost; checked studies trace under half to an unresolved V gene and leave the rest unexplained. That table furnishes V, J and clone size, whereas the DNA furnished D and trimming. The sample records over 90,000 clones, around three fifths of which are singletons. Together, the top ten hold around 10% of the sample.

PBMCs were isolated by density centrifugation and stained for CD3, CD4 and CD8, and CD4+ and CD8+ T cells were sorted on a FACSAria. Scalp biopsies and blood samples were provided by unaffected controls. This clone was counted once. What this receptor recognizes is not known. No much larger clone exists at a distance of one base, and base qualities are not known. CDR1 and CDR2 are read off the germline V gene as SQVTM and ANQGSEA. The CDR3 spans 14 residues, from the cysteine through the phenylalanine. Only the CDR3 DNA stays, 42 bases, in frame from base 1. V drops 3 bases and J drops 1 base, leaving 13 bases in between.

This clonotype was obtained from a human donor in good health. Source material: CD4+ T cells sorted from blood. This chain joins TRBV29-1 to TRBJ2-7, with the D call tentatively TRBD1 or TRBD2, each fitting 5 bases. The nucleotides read TGCAGCGTTGAGTCCCGGGACGGGTCCTACGAGCAGTACTTC. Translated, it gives CSVESRDGSYEQYF.